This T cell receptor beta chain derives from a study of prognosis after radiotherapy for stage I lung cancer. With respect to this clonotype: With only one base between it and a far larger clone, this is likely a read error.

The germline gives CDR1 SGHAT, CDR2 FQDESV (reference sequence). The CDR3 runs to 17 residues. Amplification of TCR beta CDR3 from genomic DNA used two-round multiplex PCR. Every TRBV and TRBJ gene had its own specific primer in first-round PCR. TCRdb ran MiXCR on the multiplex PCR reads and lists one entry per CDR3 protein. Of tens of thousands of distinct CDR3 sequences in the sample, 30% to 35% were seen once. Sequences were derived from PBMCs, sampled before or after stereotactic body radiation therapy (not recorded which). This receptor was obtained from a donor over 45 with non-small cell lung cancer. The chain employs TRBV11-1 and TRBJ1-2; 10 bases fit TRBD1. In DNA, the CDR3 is TGCGCCAGCATCCTGGAGGGGACAGGGGCTCTGGAGGATGGCTACACCTTC. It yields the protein CASILEGTGALEDGYTF.